These T cell receptor beta chains were read from a single sample in a study of blood T cell repertoires in COVID-19. Generated by immunoSEQ multiplex PCR, the TCRdb table keeps only in-frame clones and is missing some. The data show 310,000 or so clones, with more than 75% seen just once and 8.5% to 12% held by the top ten. Source material: PBMCs or T cells enriched from blood (not recorded which). The receptor source for this set is a woman in her late teens or twenties who had recovered from COVID-19. Both conserved end residues are part of each CDR3. The D gene is left open where the match is weak. Expanded clones get a size class; other rows say once, few or many, or leave the size out.

clone_size: NA
j_call: TRBJ1-3
v_call: TRBV19
d_call: TRBD1
cdr3_nt: TGTGCCAGTAGTATTGATTCCCGGACAGGGTACGGAAACACCATATATTTT
cdr3_aa: CASSIDSRTGYGNTIYF

clone_size: NA
j_call: TRBJ2-7
v_call: TRBV4-2
d_call: NA
cdr3_nt: TGTGCCAGCAGCCATTCCCAGGACAGAATATCCTACGAGCAGTACTTC
cdr3_aa: CASSHSQDRISYEQYF

clone_size: NA
j_call: TRBJ2-7
v_call: TRBV30
d_call: NA
cdr3_nt: TGTGCCTGGACCGACGACACAAACTCCTACGAGCAGTACTTC
cdr3_aa: CAWTDDTNSYEQYF

clone_size: NA
j_call: TRBJ2-1
v_call: TRBV5-6
d_call: TRBD2
cdr3_nt: TGTGCCAGCAGCCCGGGACTAGCGGTCTCCTACAATGAGCAATTCTTC
cdr3_aa: CASSPGLAVSYNEQFF

clone_size: NA
j_call: TRBJ1-2
v_call: TRBV11-2
d_call: TRBD1
cdr3_nt: TGTGCCAGCAGAACTACCGGGACAGACTATGGCTACACCTTC
cdr3_aa: CASRTTGTDYGYTF

clone_size: NA
j_call: TRBJ2-5
v_call: TRBV3-1/TRBV3-2
d_call: NA
cdr3_nt: TGTGCCAGCAGCCAAAGGGGGGGATCAGAGACCCAGTACTTC
cdr3_aa: CASSQRGGSETQYF

clone_size: NA
j_call: TRBJ1-2
v_call: TRBV6-6
d_call: TRBD1
cdr3_nt: TGTGCCAGCAGAGTCACAGGGGGGGGCGACTATGGCTACACCTTC
cdr3_aa: CASRVTGGGDYGYTF

clone_size: NA
j_call: TRBJ2-2
v_call: TRBV2
d_call: TRBD1
cdr3_nt: TGTGCCAGCAGTGAAGTGGGACAGGGATTCACCGGGGAGCTGTTTTTT
cdr3_aa: CASSEVGQGFTGELFF

clone_size: once
j_call: TRBJ2-3
v_call: TRBV18
d_call: TRBD2
cdr3_nt: TGTGCCAGCTCACCACCCTTGGAGCGGGGGAGTGCAGATACGCAGTATTTT
cdr3_aa: CASSPPLERGSADTQYF

clone_size: NA
j_call: TRBJ2-1
v_call: TRBV5-1
d_call: NA
cdr3_nt: TGCGCCAGCAGCTCCGGCGTGGCTAGTTACAATGAGCAGTTCTTC
cdr3_aa: CASSSGVASYNEQFF

clone_size: NA
j_call: TRBJ2-7
v_call: TRBV5-1
d_call: TRBD1
cdr3_nt: TGCGCCAGCAGCTTGGCGGGGGCCGGGACAGGGGTCTCCGAGCAGTACTTC
cdr3_aa: CASSLAGAGTGVSEQYF

clone_size: NA
j_call: TRBJ2-7
v_call: TRBV4-1
d_call: TRBD1
cdr3_nt: TGCGCCAGCAGCCAGACCGGGACAGGGGTCTACGAGCAGTACTTC
cdr3_aa: CASSQTGTGVYEQYF

clone_size: NA
j_call: TRBJ1-2
v_call: TRBV14
d_call: NA
cdr3_nt: TGTGCCAGCAGCCAACAGGGGACCTATGGCTACACCTTC
cdr3_aa: CASSQQGTYGYTF

clone_size: NA
j_call: TRBJ2-5
v_call: TRBV25-1
d_call: TRBD1
cdr3_nt: TGTGCCAGCAGACAGGGGTTCCAAGAGACCCAGTACTTC
cdr3_aa: CASRQGFQETQYF

clone_size: NA
j_call: TRBJ1-1
v_call: TRBV19
d_call: NA
cdr3_nt: TGTGCCAGCGGGGACTTAATGAACACTGAAGCTTTCTTT
cdr3_aa: CASGDLMNTEAFF

clone_size: NA
j_call: TRBJ2-7
v_call: TRBV30
d_call: TRBD2
cdr3_nt: TGTGCCTGGGCTAAGCTTAACTTAGCGGGCTCCTACGAGCAGTACTTC
cdr3_aa: CAWAKLNLAGSYEQYF

clone_size: NA
j_call: TRBJ2-1
v_call: TRBV2
d_call: NA
cdr3_nt: TGTGCCAGCAGCCTAGACTACAATGAGCAGTTCTTC
cdr3_aa: CASSLDYNEQFF

clone_size: NA
j_call: TRBJ2-7
v_call: TRBV4-1
d_call: TRBD1
cdr3_nt: TGCGCCAGCAGCCTATTACAGGGGTACGAGCAGTACTTC
cdr3_aa: CASSLLQGYEQYF

clone_size: NA
j_call: TRBJ1-1
v_call: TRBV28
d_call: NA
cdr3_nt: TGTGCCAGCAGTACAATGACAGGGAACACTGAAGCTTTCTTT
cdr3_aa: CASSTMTGNTEAFF

clone_size: NA
j_call: TRBJ1-1
v_call: TRBV5-4
d_call: NA
cdr3_nt: TGTGCCAGCAGCTTGGGAGGGGAGGTAGCGGCTTTCTTT
cdr3_aa: CASSLGGEVAAFF

clone_size: NA
j_call: TRBJ2-3
v_call: TRBV28
d_call: TRBD2
cdr3_nt: TGTGCCAGCAGTTTATTCGGGAGGGGTAGCACAGATACGCAGTATTTT
cdr3_aa: CASSLFGRGSTDTQYF

clone_size: NA
j_call: TRBJ2-2
v_call: TRBV18
d_call: NA
cdr3_nt: TGTGCCAGCTCACCAGAGGCCACCGGGGAGCTGTTTTTT
cdr3_aa: CASSPEATGELFF

clone_size: NA
j_call: TRBJ2-7
v_call: TRBV21-1
d_call: NA
cdr3_nt: TGTGCCAGCAGCAACAGACTACAGTACGAGCAGTACTTC
cdr3_aa: CASSNRLQYEQYF

clone_size: NA
j_call: TRBJ1-4
v_call: TRBV11-2
d_call: TRBD1
cdr3_nt: TGTGCCAGTAATGACAGGGGGACCGATCTCGGTGAAAAACTGTTTTTT
cdr3_aa: CASNDRGTDLGEKLFF